The subject of this entry is one T cell receptor (beta chain). The data originate from a study of graft-versus-host responses after intestinal transplantation. Study-level information: Transplants given to recipients were multivisceral, liver-intestinal, or isolated intestinal. General study results and limits: Within the allografts of patients who had graft-donor T cell macrochimerism, graft-versus-host to host-versus-graft clonal ratios were high. Recipient marrow held GvH clones, some first seen in ileum or blood.

Investigators plated approximately 200,000 CFSE-labeled responder cells together with approximately 200,000 irradiated stimulator cells labeled with violet dye. Germline V lookup: CDR1 SGHVS, CDR2 FQNEAQ. The V end lost 5 bases, the J end lost 5 bases, and 39 bases lay between the germline ends. This CDR3 spans 22 amino acids. TCRdb's table, derived via immunoSEQ multiplex PCR, lists solely in-frame clones and lacks some. Altogether about 7,000 clones are present, about a third being singletons, with the ten largest covering about 5.5%. V gene TRBV7-8 combines with J gene TRBJ1-1, with D possibly matching TRBD1 (6 bases). The TCR was taken from a human patient who was an organ donor for intestinal transplantation. The specimen was alloreactive CD8+ T cells from a mixed lymphocyte reaction culture, collected before transplantation. Subset of the sample: CFSE-low proliferating T cells sorted from roughly six-day pre-transplant mixed lymphocyte reaction (GvH or HvG direction). CDR3 DNA sequence: TGTGCCAGCAGCCCGTACCCCGAAATCGGTGACGGACGGGGGCGCGGGAGGACTGAAGCTTTCTTT. Protein product: CASSPYPEIGDGRGRGRTEAFF. The full variable domain, with the rest looked up from reference TRBV7-8 and TRBJ1-1, is GAGVSQSPRYKVAKRGQDVALRCDPISGHVSLFWYQQALGQGPEFLTYFQNEAQLDKSGLPSDRFFAERPEGSVSTLKIQRTQQEDSAVYLCASSPYPEIGDGRGRGRTEAFFGQGTRLTVV.